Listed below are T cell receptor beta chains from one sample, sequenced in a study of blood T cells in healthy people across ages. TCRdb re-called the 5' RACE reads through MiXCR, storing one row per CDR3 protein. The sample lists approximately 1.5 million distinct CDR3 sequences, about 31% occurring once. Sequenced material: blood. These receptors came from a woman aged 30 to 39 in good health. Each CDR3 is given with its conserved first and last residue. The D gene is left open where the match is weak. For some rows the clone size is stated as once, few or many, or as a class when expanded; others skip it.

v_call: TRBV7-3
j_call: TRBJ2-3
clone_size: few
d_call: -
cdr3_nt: TGTGCCAGCAGCTCACTTACGGGGCTCGGCACAGATACGCAGTATTTT
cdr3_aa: CASSSLTGLGTDTQYF

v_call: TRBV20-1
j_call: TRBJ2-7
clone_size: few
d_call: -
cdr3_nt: TGCAGTGCTTCGCCTCTAGAGGCCTACGAGCAGTACTTC
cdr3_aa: CSASPLEAYEQYF

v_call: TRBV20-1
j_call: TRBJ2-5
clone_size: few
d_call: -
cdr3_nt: TGCAGTGCTAGGAGGTTGGGCCAGAGATACCAAGAGACCCAGTACTTC
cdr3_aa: CSARRLGQRYQETQYF

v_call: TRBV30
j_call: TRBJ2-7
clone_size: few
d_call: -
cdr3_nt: TGTGCCTGGAGCCCGGAGCTAGCGAGGGAGCAGTACTTC
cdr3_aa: CAWSPELAREQYF

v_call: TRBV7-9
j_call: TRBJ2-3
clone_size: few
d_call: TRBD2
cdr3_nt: TGTGCCAGCAGCATTAGCGGGAGTGACCTCCCCCGGCACACAGATACGCAGTATTTT
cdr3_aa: CASSISGSDLPRHTDTQYF

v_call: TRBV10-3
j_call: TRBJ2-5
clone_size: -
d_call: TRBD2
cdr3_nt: TGTGCCATCAGAACTAGCGGGAGCGGGTATGAAGAGACCCAGTACTTC
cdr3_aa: CAIRTSGSGYEETQYF

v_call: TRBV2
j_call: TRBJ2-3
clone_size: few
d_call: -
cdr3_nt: TGTGCCAGCACCGGCCGCACCACAGATACGCAGTATTTT
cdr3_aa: CASTGRTTDTQYF

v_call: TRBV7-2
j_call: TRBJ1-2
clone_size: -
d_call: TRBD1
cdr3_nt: TGTGCCAGCAGCTCCAGGACAGGGAACCTCTTGGGCTACACCTTC
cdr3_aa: CASSSRTGNLLGYTF

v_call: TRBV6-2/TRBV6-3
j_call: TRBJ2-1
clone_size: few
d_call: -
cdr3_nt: TGTGCCAGCACCCACGGTGGGAGCCCTTACAATGAGCAGTTCTTC
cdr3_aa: CASTHGGSPYNEQFF

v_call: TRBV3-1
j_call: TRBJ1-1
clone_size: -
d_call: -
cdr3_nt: TGTGCCAGCAGTCCGGGTCGGAGGGCTGGAGCTTTCTTT
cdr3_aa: CASSPGRRAGAFF

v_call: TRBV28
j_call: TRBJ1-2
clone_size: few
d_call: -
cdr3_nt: TGTGCCAGCACCGCGACAGCTAACTATGGCTACACCTTC
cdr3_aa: CASTATANYGYTF

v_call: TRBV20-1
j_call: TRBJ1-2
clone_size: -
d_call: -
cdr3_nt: TGCAGTGCTAGTAGGCAGGATGGCTACACCTTC
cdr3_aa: CSASRQDGYTF

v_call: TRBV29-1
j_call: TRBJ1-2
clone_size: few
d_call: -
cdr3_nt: TGCAGCGTTATCTACCGAGGTGGCTACACCTTC
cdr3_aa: CSVIYRGGYTF

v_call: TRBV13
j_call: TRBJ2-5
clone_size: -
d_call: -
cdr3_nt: TGTGCCAGCAGCTCCTCAACGTGGCTGGGGCAAGAGACCCAGTACTTC
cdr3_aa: CASSSSTWLGQETQYF

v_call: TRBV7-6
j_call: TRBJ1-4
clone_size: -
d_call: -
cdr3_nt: TGTGCCGGCAGCTTGTCGACAGCAACTAATGAAAAACTGTTTTTT
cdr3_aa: CAGSLSTATNEKLFF

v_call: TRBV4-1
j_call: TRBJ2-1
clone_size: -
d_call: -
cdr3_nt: TGCGCCAGCAGCCGGACTCCGGGACTCCCGATCCCGAGCTCCTACAATGAGCAGTTCTTC
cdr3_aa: CASSRTPGLPIPSSYNEQFF

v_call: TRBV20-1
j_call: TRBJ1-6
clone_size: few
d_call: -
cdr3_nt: TGCAGTGCTAGAGATCTGTCACCCCGGGGGGCACCCCTCCACTTT
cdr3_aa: CSARDLSPRGAPLHF

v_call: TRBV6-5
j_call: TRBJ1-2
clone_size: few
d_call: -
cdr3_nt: TGTGCCAGCAGTTACTCAGGGGCCTATGGCTACACCTTC
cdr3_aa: CASSYSGAYGYTF

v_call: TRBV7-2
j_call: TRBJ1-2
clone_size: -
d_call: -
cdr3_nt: TGTGCCAGCAGCTTAGCGGGGTTAGGGGGAAACTATGGCTACACCTTC
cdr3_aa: CASSLAGLGGNYGYTF

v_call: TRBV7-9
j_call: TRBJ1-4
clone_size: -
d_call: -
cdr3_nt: TGTGCCAGCAGCCAGGACGGGGTGGATACTGAAAAACTGTTTTTT
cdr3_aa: CASSQDGVDTEKLFF

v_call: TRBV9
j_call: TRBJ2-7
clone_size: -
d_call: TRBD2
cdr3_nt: TGTGCCAGCAGCGTAGAAAGCGGGGGTCCTTACAATGAGCAGTACTTC
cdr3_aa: CASSVESGGPYNEQYF

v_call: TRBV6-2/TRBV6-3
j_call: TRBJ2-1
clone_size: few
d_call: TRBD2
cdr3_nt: TGTGCCAGCAGTTACGCCATAGCGGGGGAGAACAATGAGCAGTTCTTC
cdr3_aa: CASSYAIAGENNEQFF

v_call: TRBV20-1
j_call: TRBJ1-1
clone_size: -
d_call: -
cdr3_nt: TGCAGTGCTAGAGATCCACAGGGTTTAACTGAAGCTTTCTTT
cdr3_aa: CSARDPQGLTEAFF

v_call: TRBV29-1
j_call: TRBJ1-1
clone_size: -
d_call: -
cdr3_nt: TGCAGCGTTTGGCGCGTTTTGAACACTGAAGCTTTCTTT
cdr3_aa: CSVWRVLNTEAFF

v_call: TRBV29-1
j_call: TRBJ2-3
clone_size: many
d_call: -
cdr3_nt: TGCAGCGTGAACCGACTAGGCACAGATACGCAGTATTTT
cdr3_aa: CSVNRLGTDTQYF

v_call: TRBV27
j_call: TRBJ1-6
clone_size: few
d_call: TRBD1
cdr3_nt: TGTGCCAGCAGTTTGGGACAGGGGGCGGGTTCACCCCTCCACTTT
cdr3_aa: CASSLGQGAGSPLHF

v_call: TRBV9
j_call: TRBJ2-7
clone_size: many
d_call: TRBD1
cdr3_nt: TGTGCCAGCAGCCCTCTCGACAGGGCTTACGAGCAGTACTTC
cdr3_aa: CASSPLDRAYEQYF

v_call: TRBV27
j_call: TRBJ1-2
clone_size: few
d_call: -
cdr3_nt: TGTGCCAGCAGTTTCACCGCGGCCGGGACGGATATCGGGGATGGCTACACCTTC
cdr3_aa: CASSFTAAGTDIGDGYTF

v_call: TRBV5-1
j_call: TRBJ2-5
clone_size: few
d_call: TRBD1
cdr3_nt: TGCGCCAGCAGCACCGGGACAGTCCAAGAGACCCAGTACTTC
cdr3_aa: CASSTGTVQETQYF

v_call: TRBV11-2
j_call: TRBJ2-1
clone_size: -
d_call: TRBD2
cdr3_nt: TGTGCCAGCAGCTTAGCCCCAGCGGGGGGGCCGACGGATGAGCAGTTCTTC
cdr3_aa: CASSLAPAGGPTDEQFF

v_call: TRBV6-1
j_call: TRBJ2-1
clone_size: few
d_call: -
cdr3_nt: TGTGCCAGCAGTACGAATTACAGGCTTAGCTCCTACAATGAGCAGTTCTTC
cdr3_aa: CASSTNYRLSSYNEQFF

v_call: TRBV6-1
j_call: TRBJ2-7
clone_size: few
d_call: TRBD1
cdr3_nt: TGTGCCATCAGTCTGACAGGGAAGGACGAGCAGTACTTC
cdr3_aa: CAISLTGKDEQYF

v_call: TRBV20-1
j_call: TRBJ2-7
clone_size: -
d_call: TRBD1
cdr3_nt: TGCAGTGCTAGAGGGGACAGGGGAACCTACGAGCAGTACTTC
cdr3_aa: CSARGDRGTYEQYF

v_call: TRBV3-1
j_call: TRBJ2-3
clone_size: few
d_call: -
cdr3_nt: TGTGCCAGCAGCCAAGCGGAGAATACGCAGTATTTT
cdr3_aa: CASSQAENTQYF

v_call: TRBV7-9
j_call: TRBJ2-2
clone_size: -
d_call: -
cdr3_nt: TGTGCCAGAAACGGCTACACCGGGGAGCTGTTTTTT
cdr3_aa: CARNGYTGELFF

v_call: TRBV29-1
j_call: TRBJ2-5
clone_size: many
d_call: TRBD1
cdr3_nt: TGCAGCGTTCGCCAGGGGGCTAACCAAGAGACCCAGTACTTC
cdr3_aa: CSVRQGANQETQYF

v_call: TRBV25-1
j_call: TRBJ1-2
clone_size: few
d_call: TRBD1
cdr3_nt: TGTGCCAGCAGTGGCCGGACAGGGGGCGGCTACACCTTC
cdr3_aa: CASSGRTGGGYTF

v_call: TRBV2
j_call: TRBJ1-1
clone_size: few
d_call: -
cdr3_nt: TGTGCCAGCAGTGATTCAGGGTACCGCACTGAAGCTTTCTTT
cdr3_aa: CASSDSGYRTEAFF

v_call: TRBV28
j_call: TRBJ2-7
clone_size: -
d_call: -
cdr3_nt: TGTGCCACCCATGTAGCTGGCGCCACATTCGAGCAGTACTTC
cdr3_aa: CATHVAGATFEQYF

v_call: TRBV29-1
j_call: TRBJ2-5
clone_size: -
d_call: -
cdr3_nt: TGCAGCGTTGAGGCCCCACGGGAGACCCAGTACTTC
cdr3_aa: CSVEAPRETQYF

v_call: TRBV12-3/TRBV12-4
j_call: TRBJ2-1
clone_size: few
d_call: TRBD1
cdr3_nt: TGTGCCAGCAGTTCCGACAGGGTAATGGCGTTCTTC
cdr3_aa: CASSSDRVMAFF

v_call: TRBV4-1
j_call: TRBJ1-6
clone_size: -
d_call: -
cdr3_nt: TGCGCCAGCAGCCCGGATATACAGGGCCTCACCCTCCACTTT
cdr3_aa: CASSPDIQGLTLHF

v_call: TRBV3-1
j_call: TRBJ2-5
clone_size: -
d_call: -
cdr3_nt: TGTGCCAGCAGCCTCCTGGGAGGGGGGCGACGAGAGACCCAGTACTTC
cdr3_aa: CASSLLGGGRRETQYF

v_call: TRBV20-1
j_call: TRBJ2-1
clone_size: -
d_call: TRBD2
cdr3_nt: TGCAGTGCTGGACTAGCGGGAGGTCCCCCTGACAATGAGCAGTTCTTC
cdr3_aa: CSAGLAGGPPDNEQFF

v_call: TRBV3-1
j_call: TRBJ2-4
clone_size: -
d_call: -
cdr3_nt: TGTGCCAGCAGCCAGGCGACAACGAAAAACATTCAGTACTTC
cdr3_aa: CASSQATTKNIQYF

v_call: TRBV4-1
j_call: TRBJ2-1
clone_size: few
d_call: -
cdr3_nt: TGCGCCAGCAGCCAACGACTAGGCCCCTACAATGAGCGGTTCTTC
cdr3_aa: CASSQRLGPYNERFF

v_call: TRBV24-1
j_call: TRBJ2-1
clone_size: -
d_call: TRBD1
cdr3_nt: TGTGCCACCAGTGATCTGTCCGGGACAGGGGGCTCGCTAGCGGGGAATGAGCAGTTCTTC
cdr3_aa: CATSDLSGTGGSLAGNEQFF

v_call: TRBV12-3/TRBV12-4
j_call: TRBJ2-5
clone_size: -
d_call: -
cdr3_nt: TGTGCCAGCAGTTACTCTACCCACCCGGCCGAGACCCAGTACTTC
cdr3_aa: CASSYSTHPAETQYF